Given below is one T cell receptor beta chain in context. Germline V gives CDR1 SEHNR, CDR2 FQNEAQ (reference sequence). V gave up 1 base and J gave up 7 bases; unmatched junction bases: 7. The CDR3 is 15 amino acids. PCR involved 60 Vbeta and 13 Jbeta primers. Sequencing used immunoSEQ multiplex PCR; TCRdb keeps in-frame clones, though not all of them. Of tens of thousands of clones listed, 78% are singletons. This sample stems from a study of cytomegalovirus exposure and HLA in healthy donors. The sequencing sample was made of PBMCs. This TCR derives from a male donor in good health and CMV-seropositive. This chain uses TRBV7-9 with TRBJ2-5; 9 nucleotides agree with TRBD2. The CDR3 bases are TGTGCCAGCAGCTTAGAAGCGGGAGGCGGGGGGACCCAGTACTTC. Translated, it gives CASSLEAGGGGTQYF.